The rows below give T cell receptor beta chains drawn from one sample of a study of T cell responses to AZD1222 COVID-19 vaccine. This table comes from immunoSEQ multiplex PCR, and its TCRdb copy is limited to in-frame clones, with some not included. The sample records approximately 170,000 clones, more than 80% being singletons. The specimen was peripheral blood, collected on day 0 of AZD1222 vaccination. Receptor source: an adult in good health. CDR3s leave out the opening cysteine and the closing phenylalanine or tryptophan.

v_gene: TRBV19; CDR3aa: ASSNRVTEAF
v_gene: TRBV5-1; CDR3aa: ASTISGGTDTQY
v_gene: TRBV3-1/TRBV3-2; CDR3aa: ASGRANTEAF
v_gene: TRBV2; CDR3aa: ASRDRQGTLSYT
v_gene: TRBV7-9; CDR3aa: ASSLVQGKSGEKLF
v_gene: TRBV14; CDR3aa: ASSLQGPLIGYT
v_gene: TRBV21-1; CDR3aa: ASSKRSYEQY
v_gene: TRBV7-9; CDR3aa: ASSWKGRVNEKLF
v_gene: TRBV2; CDR3aa: ASSVWSDRGSPMGSYNEQF
v_gene: TRBV7-8; CDR3aa: ASSPTQETQY
v_gene: TRBV2; CDR3aa: ASNEGNTEAF
v_gene: TRBV19; CDR3aa: ASSIGTVNTEAF
v_gene: TRBV28; CDR3aa: ASSRTGYEQY
v_gene: TRBV14; CDR3aa: ASSPLWGNNSPLH
v_gene: TRBV5-4; CDR3aa: ASSRGLAGLETQY
v_gene: TRBV18; CDR3aa: ASSPSQVYNEQF
v_gene: TRBV7-9; CDR3aa: ASSHALETANTIY
v_gene: TRBV30; CDR3aa: AWSAGLSGNTIY
v_gene: TRBV2; CDR3aa: ASSGFPGLAGGEQF
v_gene: TRBV27; CDR3aa: ASRTLGFHEQY
v_gene: TRBV13; CDR3aa: ASSPFAGTGTSPLH
v_gene: TRBV25-1; CDR3aa: ASSDVARNKETQY
v_gene: TRBV4-1; CDR3aa: ASTISGQGAYRGTGELF
v_gene: TRBV28; CDR3aa: ASNGGGEETQY
v_gene: TRBV7-9; CDR3aa: ASSRTLAISGNTIY
v_gene: TRBV19; CDR3aa: ASSIGVTLNSGANVLT
v_gene: TRBV2; CDR3aa: ASRGTGTNNSPLH
v_gene: TRBV18; CDR3aa: ASSPPVGTSGNTIY
v_gene: TRBV6-5; CDR3aa: ASRQDNTGELF
v_gene: TRBV15; CDR3aa: ATSSSFDTEAF
v_gene: TRBV27; CDR3aa: ASSFGTGSAETQY
v_gene: TRBV3-1/TRBV3-2; CDR3aa: ASSPLAGYSNEQF
v_gene: TRBV9; CDR3aa: ASSVDRGVGNNEQF
v_gene: TRBV7-3; CDR3aa: ASSLYGQGAGEQY
v_gene: TRBV7-2; CDR3aa: ASSSEGSGNTIY
v_gene: TRBV18; CDR3aa: ASSGQRDGSPLH
v_gene: TRBV28; CDR3aa: ASRRGTDYEQY
v_gene: TRBV27; CDR3aa: ASSFRAGANVLT
v_gene: TRBV4-1; CDR3aa: ASSAGVETNYGYT
v_gene: TRBV6-6; CDR3aa: ASSYPTGGGTEAF
v_gene: TRBV5-1; CDR3aa: ASSPQGYRNNEQF
v_gene: TRBV15; CDR3aa: ATSRTGGNYEQY
v_gene: TRBV4-1; CDR3aa: ASSRAGELF
v_gene: TRBV14; CDR3aa: ASSQVDGGGNGYT
v_gene: TRBV11-2; CDR3aa: ASSFTANNEQF
v_gene: TRBV7-7; CDR3aa: ASSLGRTSGGPTTQY
v_gene: TRBV14; CDR3aa: ASSQTGYGYT
v_gene: TRBV27; CDR3aa: ASSPGGGRGYT
v_gene: TRBV29-1; CDR3aa: SVWTATYEQY
v_gene: TRBV7-2; CDR3aa: ASSYKDVYNEQF
v_gene: TRBV29-1; CDR3aa: SVGQGVTEAF
v_gene: TRBV20-1; CDR3aa: SARPDYGYT
v_gene: TRBV15; CDR3aa: ATSRVRTNSPLH
v_gene: TRBV6-5; CDR3aa: ASNLARGQGSPLH